This T cell receptor (beta chain) originates from a study of blood T cell repertoires in COVID-19. About the research overall: Whether acute or convalescent, the COVID-19 samples came from the United States, Italy and Spain.

In the authors' methods: Using reference gene primer amplification, nucleated cell counts were estimated. TCRdb's copy holds only in-frame clones and misses some; the assay was immunoSEQ multiplex PCR. V and J calls and clone size are given by that table; D and trimming were obtained from the DNA. The data show roughly 74,000 clones, roughly 89% seen once. This clone came up a few times. Germline assignment: CDR1 GTSNPN and CDR2 SVGIG (reference sequence). The CDR3 extends over 18 amino acids. V shed 1 base and J 0 bases; nucleotides not matched to a gene: 14. Enrolled through a virtual design, the participants were between roughly 18 and 90 years of age and came from 24 US areas.

This TCR derives from a woman aged 50 to 65 with acute COVID-19. Sequencing input: PBMCs or T cells enriched from blood (not recorded which). The J gene is TRBJ1-1, the V gene TRBV30; 7 bases map to TRBD1. The CDR3 sequence: CAWSDPRRGGHMNTEAFF. The CDR3, as DNA: TGTGCCTGGAGTGACCCCCGCCGAGGGGGCCACATGAACACTGAAGCTTTCTTT.